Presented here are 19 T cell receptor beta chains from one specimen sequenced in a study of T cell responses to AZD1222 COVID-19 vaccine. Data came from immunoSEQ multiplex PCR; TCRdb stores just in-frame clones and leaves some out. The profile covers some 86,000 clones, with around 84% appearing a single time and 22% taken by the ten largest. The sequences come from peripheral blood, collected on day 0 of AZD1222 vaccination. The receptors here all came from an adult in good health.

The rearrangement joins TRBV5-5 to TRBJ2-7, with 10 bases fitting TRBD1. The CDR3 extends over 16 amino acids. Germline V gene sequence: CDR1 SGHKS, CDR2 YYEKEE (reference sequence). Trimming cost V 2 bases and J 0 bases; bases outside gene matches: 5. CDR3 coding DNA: TGTGCCAGCAGCTTACTTGGGGACAGGGGCTCCTACGAGCAGTACTTC. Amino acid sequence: CASSLLGDRGSYEQYF.

CDR3 sequence reads: CASRFGLADTGELFF. For the CDR3, the DNA is TGTGCCAGCAGGTTCGGACTAGCCGACACCGGGGAGCTGTTTTTT. The J gene is TRBJ2-2, the V gene TRBV7-9, with 8 bases that match TRBD2. The CDR3 runs to 15 residues. The ends lost 6 bases at V and 3 bases at J; junction bases unmatched: 6. Germline V gene lookup returns CDR1 SEHNR and CDR2 FQNEAQ (reference sequence).

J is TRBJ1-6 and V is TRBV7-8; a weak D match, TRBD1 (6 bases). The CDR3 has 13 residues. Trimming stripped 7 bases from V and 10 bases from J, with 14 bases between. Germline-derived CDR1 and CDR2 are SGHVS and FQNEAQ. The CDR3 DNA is TGTGCCAGCACCCCCAGGGGACTATCACCCCTCCACTTT. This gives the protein CASTPRGLSPLHF.

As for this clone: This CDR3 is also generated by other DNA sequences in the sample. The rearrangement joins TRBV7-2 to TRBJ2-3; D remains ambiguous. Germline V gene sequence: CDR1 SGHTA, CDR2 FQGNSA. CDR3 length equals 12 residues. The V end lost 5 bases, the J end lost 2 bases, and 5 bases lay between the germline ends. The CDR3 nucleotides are TGTGCCAGCAGCCTATACACAGATACGCAGTATTTT. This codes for CASSLYTDTQYF.

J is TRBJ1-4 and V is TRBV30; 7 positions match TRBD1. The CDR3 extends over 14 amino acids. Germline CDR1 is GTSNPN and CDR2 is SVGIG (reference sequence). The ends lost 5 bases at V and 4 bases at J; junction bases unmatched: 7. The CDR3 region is CAWGLGTVNEKLFF. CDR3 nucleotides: TGTGCCTGGGGACTGGGGACAGTTAATGAAAAACTGTTTTTT.

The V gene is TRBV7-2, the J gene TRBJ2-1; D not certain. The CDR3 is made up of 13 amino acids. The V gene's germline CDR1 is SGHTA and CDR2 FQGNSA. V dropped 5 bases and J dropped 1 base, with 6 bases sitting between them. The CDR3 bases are TGTGCCAGCAGCGCCAGGTCCTACAATGAGCAGTTCTTC. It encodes CASSARSYNEQFF.

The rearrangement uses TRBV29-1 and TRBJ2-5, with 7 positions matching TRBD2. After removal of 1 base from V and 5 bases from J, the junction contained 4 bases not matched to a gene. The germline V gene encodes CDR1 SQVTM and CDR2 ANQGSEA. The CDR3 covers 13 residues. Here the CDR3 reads CSVEGGGGETQYF. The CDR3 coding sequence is TGCAGCGTTGAAGGCGGGGGAGGGGAGACCCAGTACTTC.

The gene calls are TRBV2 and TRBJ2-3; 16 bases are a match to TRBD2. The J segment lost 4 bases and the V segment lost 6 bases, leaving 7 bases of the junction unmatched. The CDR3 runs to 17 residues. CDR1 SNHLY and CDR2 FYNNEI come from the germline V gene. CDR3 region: CASRGLAGGRSPDTQYF. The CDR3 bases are TGTGCCAGCAGGGGACTAGCGGGGGGGCGTTCTCCAGATACGCAGTATTTT. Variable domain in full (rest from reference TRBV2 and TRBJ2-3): EPEVTQTPSHQVTQMGQEVILRCVPISNHLYFYWYRQILGQKVEFLVSFYNNEISEKSEIFDDQFSVERPDGSNFTLKIRSTKLEDSAMYFCASRGLAGGRSPDTQYFGPGTRLTVL.

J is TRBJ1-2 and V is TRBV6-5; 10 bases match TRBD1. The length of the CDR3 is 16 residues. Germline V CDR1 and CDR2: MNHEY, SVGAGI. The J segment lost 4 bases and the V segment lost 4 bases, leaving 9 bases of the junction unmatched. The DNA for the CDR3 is TGTGCCAGCAGTTCCCCGACAGGGGGCGTACGCTATGGCTACACCTTC. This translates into CASSSPTGGVRYGYTF.

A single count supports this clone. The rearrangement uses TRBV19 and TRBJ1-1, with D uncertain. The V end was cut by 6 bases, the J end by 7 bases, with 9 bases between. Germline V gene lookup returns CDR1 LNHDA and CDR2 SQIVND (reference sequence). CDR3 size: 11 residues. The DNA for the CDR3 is TGTGCCAGTAGGGCCCGATATGAAGCTTTCTTT. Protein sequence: CASRARYEAFF. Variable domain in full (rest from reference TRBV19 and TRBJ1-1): DGGITQSPKYLFRKEGQNVTLSCEQNLNHDAMYWYRQDPGQGLRLIYYSQIVNDFQKGDIAEGYSVSREKKESFPLTVTSAQKNPTAFYLCASRARYEAFFGQGTRLTVV.

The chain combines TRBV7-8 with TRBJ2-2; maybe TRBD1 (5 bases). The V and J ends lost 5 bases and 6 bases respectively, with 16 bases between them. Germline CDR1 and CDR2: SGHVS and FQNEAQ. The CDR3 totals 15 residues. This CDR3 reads CASSPRVGLAGELFF. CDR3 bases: TGTGCCAGCAGCCCCCGTGTGGGGCTCGCCGGGGAGCTGTTTTTT. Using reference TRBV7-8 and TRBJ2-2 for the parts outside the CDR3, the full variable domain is GAGVSQSPRYKVAKRGQDVALRCDPISGHVSLFWYQQALGQGPEFLTYFQNEAQLDKSGLPSDRFFAERPEGSVSTLKIQRTQQEDSAVYLCASSPRVGLAGELFFGEGSRLTVL.

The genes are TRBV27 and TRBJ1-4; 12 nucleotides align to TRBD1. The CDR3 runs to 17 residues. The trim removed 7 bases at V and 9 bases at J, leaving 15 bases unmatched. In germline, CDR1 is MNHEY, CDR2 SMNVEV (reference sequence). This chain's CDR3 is CASIPPPRDRGLKKLFF. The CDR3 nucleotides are TGTGCCAGCATTCCCCCCCCCAGGGACAGGGGGCTGAAAAAACTGTTTTTT.

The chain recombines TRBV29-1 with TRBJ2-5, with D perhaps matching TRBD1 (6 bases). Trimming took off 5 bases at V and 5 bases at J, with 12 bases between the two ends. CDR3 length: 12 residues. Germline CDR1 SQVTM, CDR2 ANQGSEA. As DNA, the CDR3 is TGCAGCGTTAAGGCAGGGGTGGAGACCCAGTACTTC. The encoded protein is CSVKAGVETQYF.

CDR3: CASSQGPGRETQYF. The CDR3, as DNA: TGTGCCAGCAGCCAAGGGCCGGGAAGAGAGACCCAGTACTTC. The genes are TRBV3-1 (or the pseudogene TRBV3-2) and TRBJ2-5; D possibly corresponds to TRBD2 (5 bases). The CDR3 contains 14 residues. CDR1 is LGHDT, CDR2 YNNKEL, per germline (reference sequence). Deletions cut 1 base from V and 4 bases from J, with 10 bases between.

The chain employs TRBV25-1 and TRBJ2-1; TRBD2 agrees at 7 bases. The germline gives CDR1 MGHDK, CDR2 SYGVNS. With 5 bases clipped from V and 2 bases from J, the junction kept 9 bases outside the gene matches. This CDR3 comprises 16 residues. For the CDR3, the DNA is TGTGCCAGCAGTTTGGGGGGGGAGGGCCCCTACAATGAGCAGTTCTTC. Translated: CASSLGGEGPYNEQFF.

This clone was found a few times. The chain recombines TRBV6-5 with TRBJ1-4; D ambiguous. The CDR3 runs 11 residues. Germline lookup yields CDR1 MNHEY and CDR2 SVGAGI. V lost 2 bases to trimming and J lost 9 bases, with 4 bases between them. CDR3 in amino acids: CASSYNQKLFF. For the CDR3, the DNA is TGTGCCAGCAGTTACAACCAAAAACTGTTTTTT.

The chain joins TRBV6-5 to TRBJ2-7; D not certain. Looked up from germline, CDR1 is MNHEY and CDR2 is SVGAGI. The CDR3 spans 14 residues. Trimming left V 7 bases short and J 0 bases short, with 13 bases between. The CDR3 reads CASTPAVGSYEQYF. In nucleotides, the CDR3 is TGTGCCAGCACCCCCGCCGTAGGCTCCTACGAGCAGTACTTC.

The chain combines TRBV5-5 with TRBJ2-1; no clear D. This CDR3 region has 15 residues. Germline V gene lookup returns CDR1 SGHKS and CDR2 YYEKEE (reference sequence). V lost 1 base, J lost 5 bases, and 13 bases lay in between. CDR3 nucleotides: TGTGCCAGCAGCTTGAGGTATCTAGGGAACAATGAGCAGTTCTTC. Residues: CASSLRYLGNNEQFF.

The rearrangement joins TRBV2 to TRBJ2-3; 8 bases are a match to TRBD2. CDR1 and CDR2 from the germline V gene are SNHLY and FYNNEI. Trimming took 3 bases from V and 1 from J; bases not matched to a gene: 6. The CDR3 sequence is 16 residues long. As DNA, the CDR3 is TGTGCCAGCAGTGATTATAGCGGGATTCGCACAGATACGCAGTATTTT. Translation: CASSDYSGIRTDTQYF.